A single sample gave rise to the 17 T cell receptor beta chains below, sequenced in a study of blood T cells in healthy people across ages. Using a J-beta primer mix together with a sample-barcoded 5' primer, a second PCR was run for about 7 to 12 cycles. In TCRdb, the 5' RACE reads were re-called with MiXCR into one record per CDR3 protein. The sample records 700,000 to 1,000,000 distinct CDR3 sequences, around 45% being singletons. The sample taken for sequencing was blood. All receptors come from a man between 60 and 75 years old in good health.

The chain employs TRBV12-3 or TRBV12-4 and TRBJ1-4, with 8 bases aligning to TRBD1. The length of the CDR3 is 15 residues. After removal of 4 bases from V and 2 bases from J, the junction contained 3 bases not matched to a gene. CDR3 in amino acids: CASSSRTGTNEKLFF. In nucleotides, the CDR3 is TGTGCCAGCAGTTCCCGGACAGGGACTAATGAAAAACTGTTTTTT.

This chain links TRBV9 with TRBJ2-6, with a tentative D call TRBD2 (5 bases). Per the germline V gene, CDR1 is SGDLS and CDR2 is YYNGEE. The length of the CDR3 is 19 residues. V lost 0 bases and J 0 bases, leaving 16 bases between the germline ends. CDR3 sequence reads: CASSVALWLGSSGANVLTF. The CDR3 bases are TGTGCCAGCAGCGTAGCTTTATGGCTGGGGAGCTCTGGGGCCAACGTCCTGACTTTC.

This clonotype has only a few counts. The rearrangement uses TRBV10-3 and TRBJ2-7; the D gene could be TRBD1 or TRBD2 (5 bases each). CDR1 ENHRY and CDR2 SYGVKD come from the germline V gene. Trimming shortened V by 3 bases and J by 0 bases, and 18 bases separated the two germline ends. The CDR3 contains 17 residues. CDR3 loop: CAISDRGRAGSSYEQYF. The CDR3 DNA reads TGTGCCATCAGTGACCGGGGCAGGGCCGGAAGCTCCTACGAGCAGTACTTC.

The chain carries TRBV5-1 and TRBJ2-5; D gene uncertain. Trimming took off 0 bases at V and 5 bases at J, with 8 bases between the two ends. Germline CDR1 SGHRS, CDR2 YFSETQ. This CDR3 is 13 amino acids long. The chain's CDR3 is CASSLGNAETQYF. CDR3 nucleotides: TGCGCCAGCAGCTTGGGCAACGCCGAGACCCAGTACTTC.

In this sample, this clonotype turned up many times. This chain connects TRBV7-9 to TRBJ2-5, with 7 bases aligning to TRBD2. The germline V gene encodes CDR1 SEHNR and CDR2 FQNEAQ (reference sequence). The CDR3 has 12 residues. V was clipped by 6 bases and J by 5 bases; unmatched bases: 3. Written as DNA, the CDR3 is TGTGCCAGCAGTGGACTAGGCGAGACCCAGTACTTC. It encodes CASSGLGETQYF.

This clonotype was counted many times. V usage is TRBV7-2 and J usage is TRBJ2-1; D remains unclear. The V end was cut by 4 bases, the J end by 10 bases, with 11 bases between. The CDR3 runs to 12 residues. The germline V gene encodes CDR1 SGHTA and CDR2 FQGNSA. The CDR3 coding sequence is TGTGCCAGCAGCTCTGGACGGGCGGAGCAGTTCTTC. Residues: CASSSGRAEQFF. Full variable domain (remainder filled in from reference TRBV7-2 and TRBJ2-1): GAGVSQSPSNKVTEKGKDVELRCDPISGHTALYWYRQSLGQGLEFLIYFQGNSAPDKSGLPSDRFSAERTGGSVSTLTIQRTQQEDSAVYLCASSSGRAEQFFGPGTRLTVL.

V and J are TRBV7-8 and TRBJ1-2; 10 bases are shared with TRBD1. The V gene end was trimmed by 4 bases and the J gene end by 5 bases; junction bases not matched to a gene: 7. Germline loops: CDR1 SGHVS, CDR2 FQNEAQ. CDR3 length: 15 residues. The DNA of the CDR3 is TGTGCCAGCAGCTCGACAGGGGGCGTACCTTATGGCTACACCTTC. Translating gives CASSSTGGVPYGYTF.

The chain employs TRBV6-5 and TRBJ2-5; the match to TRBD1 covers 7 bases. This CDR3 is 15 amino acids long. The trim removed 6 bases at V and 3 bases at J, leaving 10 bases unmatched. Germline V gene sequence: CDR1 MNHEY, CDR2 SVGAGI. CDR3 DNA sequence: TGTGCCAGCAGCTTCGGACAGGCGAACAAAGAGACCCAGTACTTC. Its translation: CASSFGQANKETQYF.

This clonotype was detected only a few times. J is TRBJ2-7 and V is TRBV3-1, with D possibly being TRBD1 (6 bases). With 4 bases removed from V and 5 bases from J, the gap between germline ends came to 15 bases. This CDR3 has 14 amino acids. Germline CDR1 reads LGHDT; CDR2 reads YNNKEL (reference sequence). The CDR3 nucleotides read TGTGCCAGCAGCCCAACAGGGCTAAGAAACGAGCAGTACTTC. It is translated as CASSPTGLRNEQYF.

The CDR3 DNA sequence: TGCAGTGCTCCCGACAGGGAGCCCCTTCAGACCCAGTACTTC. It encodes CSAPDREPLQTQYF. This sequence joins TRBV20-1 and TRBJ2-5, with TRBD1 matching 7 bases. Germline CDR1 reads DFQATT; CDR2 reads SNEGSKA (reference sequence). The CDR3 totals 14 residues. J was trimmed by 6 bases and V by 5 bases; bases with no gene match: 12.

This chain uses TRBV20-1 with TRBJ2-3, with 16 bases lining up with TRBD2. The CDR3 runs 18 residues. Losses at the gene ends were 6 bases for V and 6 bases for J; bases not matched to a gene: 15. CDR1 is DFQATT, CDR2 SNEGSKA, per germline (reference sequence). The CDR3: CSASKTTRGLAGGDTQYF. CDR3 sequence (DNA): TGCAGTGCCAGTAAAACTACCAGGGGACTAGCGGGGGGGGATACGCAGTATTTT.

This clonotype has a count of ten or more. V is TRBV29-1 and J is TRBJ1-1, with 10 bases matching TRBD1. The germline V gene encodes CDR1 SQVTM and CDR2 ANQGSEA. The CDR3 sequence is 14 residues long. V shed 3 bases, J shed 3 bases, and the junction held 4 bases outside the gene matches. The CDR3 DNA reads TGCAGCGTTGATGGGACAGGGGTCGACACTGAAGCTTTCTTT. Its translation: CSVDGTGVDTEAFF.

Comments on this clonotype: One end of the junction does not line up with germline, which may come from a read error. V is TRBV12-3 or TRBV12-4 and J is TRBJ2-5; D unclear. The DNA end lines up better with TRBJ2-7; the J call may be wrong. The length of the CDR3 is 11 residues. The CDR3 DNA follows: TGTGTCAGCAGTTTAAACTACGAGCAGTACTTC. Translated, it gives CVSSLNYEQYF.

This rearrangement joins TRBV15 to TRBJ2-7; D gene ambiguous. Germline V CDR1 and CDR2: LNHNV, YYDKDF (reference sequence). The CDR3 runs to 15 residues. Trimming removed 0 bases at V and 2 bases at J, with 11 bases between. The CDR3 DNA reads TGTGCCACCAGCAGAGAAGTAGGGTTCGCCTACGAGCAGTACTTC. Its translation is CATSREVGFAYEQYF.

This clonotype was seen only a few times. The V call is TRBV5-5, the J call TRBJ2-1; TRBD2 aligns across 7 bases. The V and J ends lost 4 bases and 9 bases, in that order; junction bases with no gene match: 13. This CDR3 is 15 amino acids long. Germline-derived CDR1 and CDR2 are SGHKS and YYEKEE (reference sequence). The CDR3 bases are TGTGCCAGCAGCGGCACTAGCGCCGCGGGGGTTGAGCAGTTCTTC. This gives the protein CASSGTSAAGVEQFF.

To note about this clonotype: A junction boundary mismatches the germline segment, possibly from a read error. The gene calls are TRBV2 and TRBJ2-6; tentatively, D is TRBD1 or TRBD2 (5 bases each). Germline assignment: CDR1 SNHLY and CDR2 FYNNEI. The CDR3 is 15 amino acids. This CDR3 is CASRVQDSGADVLTF. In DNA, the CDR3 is TGTGCCAGCAGGGTGCAGGACTCTGGGGCCGACGTCCTGACTTTC.

CDR3 residues: CASRGGRVETQYF. The CDR3 DNA is TGTGCCAGCCGCGGGGGGCGCGTGGAGACCCAGTACTTC. The chain carries TRBV7-2 and TRBJ2-7; 8 bases align to TRBD2. The J call may be faulty, since TRBJ2-5 better matches the DNA end. CDR3 length: 13 residues. From germline, CDR1 is SGHTA and CDR2 FQGNSA.